This paragraph reports one T cell receptor beta chain. All the donors were Caucasian adults who lived in Nashville, Tennessee. Negatively enriched CD4+ T cells were divided by CD45RA into naive and memory. Data came from immunoSEQ multiplex PCR; TCRdb stores just in-frame clones and leaves some out. Here the sample spans roughly 1,500,000 clones, 98% being singletons. These data belong to a study of shared clonotypes between healthy human individuals. In the study overall: Three men and a couple of women, aged 18 to 49, were donors.

The CDR3 runs to 16 residues. Trimming at V came to 4 bases and at J to 5 bases, leaving 11 bases not matched to a gene. Germline CDR1 and CDR2: SGDLS and YYNGEE. The source material was naive CD4+ T cells sorted from blood. Subset here: CD45RA+ positively selected. This receptor was taken from a man under 40 in good health. The chain is built from TRBV9 and TRBJ2-1, with 8 bases aligning to TRBD2. CDR3: CASSFSGSGGNNEQFF. DNA for the CDR3: TGTGCCAGCAGCTTCAGCGGGAGTGGAGGGAACAATGAGCAGTTCTTC.